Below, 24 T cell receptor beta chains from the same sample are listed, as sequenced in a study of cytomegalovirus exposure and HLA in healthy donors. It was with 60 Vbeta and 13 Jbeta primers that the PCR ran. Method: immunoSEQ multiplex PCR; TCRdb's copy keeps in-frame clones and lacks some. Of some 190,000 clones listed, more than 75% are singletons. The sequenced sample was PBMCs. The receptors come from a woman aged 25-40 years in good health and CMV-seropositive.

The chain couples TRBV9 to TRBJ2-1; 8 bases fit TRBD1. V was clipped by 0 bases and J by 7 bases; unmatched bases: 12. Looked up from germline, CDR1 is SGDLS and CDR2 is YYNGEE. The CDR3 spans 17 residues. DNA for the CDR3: TGTGCCAGCAGCGTAGCTAACGGCAGGGGGCGTCGGAATGAGCAGTTCTTC. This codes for CASSVANGRGRRNEQFF.

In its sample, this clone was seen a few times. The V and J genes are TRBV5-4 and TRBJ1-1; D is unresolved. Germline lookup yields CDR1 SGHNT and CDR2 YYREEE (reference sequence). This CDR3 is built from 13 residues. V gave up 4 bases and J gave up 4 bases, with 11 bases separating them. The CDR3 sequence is CASSGEMITEAFF. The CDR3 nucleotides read TGTGCCAGCAGCGGAGAGATGATCACTGAAGCTTTCTTT.

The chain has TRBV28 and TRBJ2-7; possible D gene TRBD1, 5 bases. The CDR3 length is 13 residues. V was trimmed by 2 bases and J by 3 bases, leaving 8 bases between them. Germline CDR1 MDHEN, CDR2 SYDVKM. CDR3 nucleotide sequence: TGTGCCAGCAGTTTAGTGGGGCGCTACGAGCAGTACTTC. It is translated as CASSLVGRYEQYF.

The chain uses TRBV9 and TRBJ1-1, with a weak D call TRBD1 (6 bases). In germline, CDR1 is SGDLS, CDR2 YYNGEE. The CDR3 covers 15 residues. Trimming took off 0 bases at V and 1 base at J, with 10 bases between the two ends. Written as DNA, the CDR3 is TGTGCCAGCAGCGTAGCCGCAGGGGAGAACACTGAAGCTTTCTTT. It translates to CASSVAAGENTEAFF. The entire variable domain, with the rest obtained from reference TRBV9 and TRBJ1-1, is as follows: DSGVTQTPKHLITATGQRVTLRCSPRSGDLSVYWYQQSLDQGLQFLIQYYNGEERAKGNILERFSAQQFPDLHSELNLSSLELGDSALYFCASSVAAGENTEAFFGQGTRLTVV.

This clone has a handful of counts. The DNA of the CDR3 is TGTGCCAGTAGTACCCAGGGGGGCGCAACTAATGAAAAACTGTTTTTT. Encoded protein: CASSTQGGATNEKLFF. This rearrangement joins TRBV19 to TRBJ1-4; 7 bases agree with TRBD1. Germline values: CDR1 LNHDA, CDR2 SQIVND (reference sequence). V shed 4 bases and J 0 bases; nucleotides not matched to a gene: 5. This CDR3 spans 16 amino acids.

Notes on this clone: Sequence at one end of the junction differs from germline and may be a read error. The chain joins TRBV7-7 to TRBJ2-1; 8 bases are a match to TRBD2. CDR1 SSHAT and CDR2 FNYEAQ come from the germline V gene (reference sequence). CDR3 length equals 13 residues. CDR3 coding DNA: TGTGCTAGCAGCCGTAGCGGGAACAATGAGCAGTTCTTC. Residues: CASSRSGNNEQFF.

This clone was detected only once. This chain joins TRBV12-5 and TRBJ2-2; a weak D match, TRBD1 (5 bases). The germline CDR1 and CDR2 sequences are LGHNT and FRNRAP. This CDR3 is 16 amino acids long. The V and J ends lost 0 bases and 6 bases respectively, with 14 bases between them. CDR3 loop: CASGLVQGDMAGELFF. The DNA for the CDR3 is TGTGCTAGTGGTTTGGTCCAGGGTGATATGGCCGGGGAGCTGTTTTTT.

The CDR3 DNA reads TGTGCCAGCAGCACGGGACATTTGGAGCTGTTTTTT. It encodes CASSTGHLELFF. V gene TRBV7-9 combines with J gene TRBJ2-2; perhaps TRBD1 as D (6 bases). This CDR3 region has 12 residues. In germline, CDR1 is SEHNR, CDR2 FQNEAQ (reference sequence). V lost 5 bases and J lost 10, with 11 bases in between. Combining the CDR3 with reference TRBV7-9 and TRBJ2-2 gives the whole variable domain DTGVSQNPRHKITKRGQNVTFRCDPISEHNRLYWYRQTLGQGPEFLTYFQNEAQLEKSRLLSDRFSAERPKGSFSTLEIQRTEQGDSAMYLCASSTGHLELFFGEGSRLTVL.

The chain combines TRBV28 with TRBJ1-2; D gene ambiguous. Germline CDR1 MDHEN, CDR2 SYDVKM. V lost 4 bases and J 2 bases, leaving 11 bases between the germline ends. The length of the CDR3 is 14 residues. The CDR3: CASSSSRENYGYTF. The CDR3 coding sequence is TGTGCCAGCAGTTCCTCCCGGGAGAACTATGGCTACACCTTC.

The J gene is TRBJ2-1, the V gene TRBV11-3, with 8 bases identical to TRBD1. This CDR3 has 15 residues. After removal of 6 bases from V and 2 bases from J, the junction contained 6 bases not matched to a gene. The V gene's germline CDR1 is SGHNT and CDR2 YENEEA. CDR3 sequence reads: CASRLDRVPYNEQFF. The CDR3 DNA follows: TGTGCCAGCAGACTGGACAGGGTCCCCTACAATGAGCAGTTCTTC.

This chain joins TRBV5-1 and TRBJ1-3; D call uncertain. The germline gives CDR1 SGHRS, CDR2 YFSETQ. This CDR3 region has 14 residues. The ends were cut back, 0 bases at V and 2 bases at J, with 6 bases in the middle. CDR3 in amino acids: CASSLGGAGNTIYF. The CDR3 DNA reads TGCGCCAGCAGCTTGGGCGGGGCTGGAAACACCATATATTTT.

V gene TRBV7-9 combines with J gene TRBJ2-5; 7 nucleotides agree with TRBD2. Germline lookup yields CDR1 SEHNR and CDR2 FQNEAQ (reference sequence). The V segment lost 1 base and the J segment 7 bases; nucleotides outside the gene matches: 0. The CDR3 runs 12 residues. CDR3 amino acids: CASSLGGGTQYF. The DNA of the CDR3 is TGTGCCAGCAGCTTAGGCGGGGGGACCCAGTACTTC.

The CDR3, as DNA: TGTGCCAGCAGCCCTTACTGGGGGCCGACGGGGGGAAGGGGCGAGCAGTACTTC. Translation gives CASSPYWGPTGGRGEQYF. The chain links TRBV28 to TRBJ2-7; perhaps TRBD2 as D (7 bases). The ends were cut back, 6 bases at V and 6 bases at J, with 30 bases in the middle. Germline V gene sequence: CDR1 MDHEN, CDR2 SYDVKM. CDR3 size: 18 residues.

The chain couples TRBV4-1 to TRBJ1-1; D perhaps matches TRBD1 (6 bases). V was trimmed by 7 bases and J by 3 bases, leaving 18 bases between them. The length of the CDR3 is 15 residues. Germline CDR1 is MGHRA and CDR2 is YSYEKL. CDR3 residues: CASKQGRGGDTEAFF. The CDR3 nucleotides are TGCGCCAGCAAGCAAGGCCGGGGGGGCGACACTGAAGCTTTCTTT.

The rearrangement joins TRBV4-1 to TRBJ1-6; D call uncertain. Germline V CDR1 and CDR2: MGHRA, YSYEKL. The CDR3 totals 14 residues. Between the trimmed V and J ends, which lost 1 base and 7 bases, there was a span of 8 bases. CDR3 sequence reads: CASSQVGGNSPLHF. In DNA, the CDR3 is TGCGCCAGCAGCCAAGTAGGCGGGAATTCACCCCTCCACTTT.

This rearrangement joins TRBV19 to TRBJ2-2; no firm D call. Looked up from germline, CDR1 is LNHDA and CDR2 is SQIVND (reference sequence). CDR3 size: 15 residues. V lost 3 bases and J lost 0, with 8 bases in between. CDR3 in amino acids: CASSIGPANTGELFF. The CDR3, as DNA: TGTGCCAGTAGTATTGGCCCAGCGAACACCGGGGAGCTGTTTTTT.

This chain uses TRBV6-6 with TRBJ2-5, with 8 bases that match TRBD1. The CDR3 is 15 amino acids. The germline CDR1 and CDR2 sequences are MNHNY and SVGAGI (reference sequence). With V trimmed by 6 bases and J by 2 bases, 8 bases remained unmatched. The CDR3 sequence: CASRFLRGRQETQYF. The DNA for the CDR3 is TGTGCCAGCAGATTCCTCAGGGGGCGGCAAGAGACCCAGTACTTC.

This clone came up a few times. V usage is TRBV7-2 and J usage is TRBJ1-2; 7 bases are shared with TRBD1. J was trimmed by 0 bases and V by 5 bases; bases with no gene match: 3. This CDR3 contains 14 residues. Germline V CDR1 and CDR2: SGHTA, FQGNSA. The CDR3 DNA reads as TGTGCCAGCAGCACGGACAGGACTAACTATGGCTACACCTTC. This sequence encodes CASSTDRTNYGYTF.

The CDR3 DNA follows: TGTGCCAGCAGCTTAGGGGGACTAGCGTTTGGCACAGATACGCAGTATTTT. This codes for CASSLGGLAFGTDTQYF. The V gene is TRBV11-2, the J gene TRBJ2-3, with TRBD2 matching 10 bases. The CDR3 has 17 residues. The V and J ends lost 1 base and 1 base, in that order; junction bases with no gene match: 5. CDR1 SGHAT and CDR2 FQNNGV come from the germline V gene.

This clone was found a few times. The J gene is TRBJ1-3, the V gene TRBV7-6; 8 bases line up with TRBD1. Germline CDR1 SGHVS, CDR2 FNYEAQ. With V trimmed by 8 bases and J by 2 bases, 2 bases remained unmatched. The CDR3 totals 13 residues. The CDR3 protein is CASQGATGNTIYF. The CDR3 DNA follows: TGTGCCAGCCAGGGGGCGACTGGAAACACCATATATTTT. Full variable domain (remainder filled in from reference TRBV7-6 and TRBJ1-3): GAGVSQSPRYKVTKRGQDVALRCDPISGHVSLYWYRQALGQGPEFLTYFNYEAQQDKSGLPNDRFSAERPEGSISTLTIQRTEQRDSAMYRCASQGATGNTIYFGEGSWLTVV.

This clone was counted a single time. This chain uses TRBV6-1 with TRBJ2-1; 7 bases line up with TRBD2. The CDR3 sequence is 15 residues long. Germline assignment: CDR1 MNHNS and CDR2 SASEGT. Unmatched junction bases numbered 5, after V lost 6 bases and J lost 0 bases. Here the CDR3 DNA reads TGTGCCAGCAGCCCGGGACTAAACTCCTACAATGAGCAGTTCTTC. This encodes CASSPGLNSYNEQFF.

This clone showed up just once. CDR3 nucleotides: TGTGCCAGCAGCGGAACAAACAGGGTTCCAACCTACGAGCAGTACTTC. It specifies CASSGTNRVPTYEQYF. J is TRBJ2-7 and V is TRBV5-5, with D possibly being TRBD1 (6 bases). Trimming removed 4 bases at V and 2 bases at J, with 19 bases between. The CDR3 runs to 16 residues. Germline values: CDR1 SGHKS, CDR2 YYEKEE (reference sequence).

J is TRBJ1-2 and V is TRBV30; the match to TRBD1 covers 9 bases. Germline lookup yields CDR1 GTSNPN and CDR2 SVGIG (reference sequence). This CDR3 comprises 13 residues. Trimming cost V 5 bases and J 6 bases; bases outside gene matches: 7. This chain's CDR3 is CAWAVTGGHGYTF. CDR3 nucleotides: TGTGCCTGGGCTGTTACAGGGGGCCATGGCTACACCTTC. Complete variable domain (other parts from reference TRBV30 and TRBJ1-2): SQTIHQWPATLVQPVGSPLSLECTVEGTSNPNLYWYRQAAGRGLQLLFYSVGIGQISSEVPQNLSASRPQDRQFILSSKKLLLSDSGFYLCAWAVTGGHGYTFGSGTRLTVV.

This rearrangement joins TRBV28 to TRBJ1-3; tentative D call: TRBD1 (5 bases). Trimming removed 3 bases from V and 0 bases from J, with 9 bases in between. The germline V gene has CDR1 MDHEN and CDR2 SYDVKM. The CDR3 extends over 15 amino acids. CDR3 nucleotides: TGTGCCAGCAGTTTGGGCAGGGCCTCTGGAAACACCATATATTTT. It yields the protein CASSLGRASGNTIYF.